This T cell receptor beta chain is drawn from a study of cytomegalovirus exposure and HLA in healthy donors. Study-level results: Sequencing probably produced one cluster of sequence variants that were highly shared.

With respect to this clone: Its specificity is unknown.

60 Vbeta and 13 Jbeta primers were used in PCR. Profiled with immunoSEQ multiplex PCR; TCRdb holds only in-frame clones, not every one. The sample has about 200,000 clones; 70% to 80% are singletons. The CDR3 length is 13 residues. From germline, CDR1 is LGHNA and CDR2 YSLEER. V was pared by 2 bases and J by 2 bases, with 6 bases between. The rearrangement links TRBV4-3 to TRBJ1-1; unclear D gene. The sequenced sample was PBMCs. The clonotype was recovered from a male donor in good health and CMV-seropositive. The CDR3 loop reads CASSQQENTEAFF. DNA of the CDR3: TGCGCCAGCAGCCAACAGGAAAACACTGAAGCTTTCTTT.